This T cell receptor beta chain appears in the sequencing data of a study of CD8 T cells in ankylosing spondylitis. Study-wide results and caveats: Ankylosing spondylitis blood appeared to carry a characteristic TCR beta motif of roughly 8 highly homologous variants. The authors found the disease-linked clones to be CD8+ and relatively rare in peripheral blood. Reported data indicate significant enrichment of disease-linked clones within matched ankylosing spondylitis synovial fluid.

This clonotype was observed many times. Its antigen is as yet unknown. The CDR3 is 13 amino acids. Germline CDR1 SGHVS, CDR2 FNYEAQ. Trimming took 2 bases from V and 5 from J, leaving 9 bases between them. By quantitative 5'-RACE with molecular barcodes, the TCR beta libraries were made. TCRdb re-analysed the 5' RACE reads in MiXCR, keeping a single row per CDR3 protein. This sample has about 140,000 distinct CDR3 sequences, with about an eighth found just once. The rearrangement joins TRBV7-6 to TRBJ2-5; D unclear. This clonotype originated in a female donor with ankylosing spondylitis or in good health (not recorded which). Material for sequencing was blood, either unsorted or a sorted T cell fraction (not recorded which). In DNA form, the CDR3 reads TGTGCCAGCAGCTTACTTGTCGTCGAGACCCAGTACTTC. Its translation: CASSLLVVETQYF.